This T cell receptor beta chain derives from a study of blood T cell repertoires in COVID-19. Using immunoSEQ multiplex PCR, the repertoire was profiled, and TCRdb retains in-frame clones only, with some absent. This sample has some 160,000 clones; around 90% occur once, and the top ten carry 4.5% to 5%. This CDR3 has 14 amino acids. Germline CDR1 MNHEY, CDR2 SMNVEV (reference sequence). V lost 3 bases and J lost 10; bases outside the gene matches: 7. The J gene is TRBJ2-1, the V gene TRBV27; TRBD1 agrees at 9 bases. Sequenced input: peripheral blood. This receptor was taken from a man aged 18 to 29 with COVID-19, enrolled during active disease. CDR3 residues: CASSLWTGEGEQFF. The CDR3 nucleotides read TGTGCCAGCAGTTTGTGGACAGGGGAAGGCGAGCAGTTCTTC.